This T cell receptor (beta chain) was captured by sequencing in a study of T cell responses to AZD1222 COVID-19 vaccine. Findings of the study overall: Clonal diversity was possibly underestimated, and the donors were mostly white British, with more females. Increases in Spike-specific TCR breadth and depth were seen after two AZD1222 doses. Vaccine-associated CD4 TCRs ranged over spike, dominating at 160-218 and 743-854. The peak T cell response came first, and repertoires were sampled only after it.

With respect to this clone: Its specificity is unknown.

The method was immunoSEQ multiplex PCR; TCRdb's version includes in-frame clones alone and lacks a portion of them. The data contain approximately 91,000 clones, around nine tenths of them singletons. Per the germline V gene, CDR1 is MNHEY and CDR2 is SMNVEV (reference sequence). J was trimmed by 7 bases and V by 2 bases; bases with no gene match: 19. This CDR3 spans 19 amino acids. This TCR came from an adult in good health. The sample here was peripheral blood, taken on day 0 of AZD1222 vaccination. The rearrangement joins TRBV27 to TRBJ2-1, with 8 bases lining up with TRBD2. CDR3 in DNA: TGTGCCAGCAGTTTAAGGCAGGGACTAGGAGGGGGGGCGGGGAATGAGCAGTTCTTC. This translates into CASSLRQGLGGGAGNEQFF.